The source of this T cell receptor (beta chain) is a study of T cell responses to AZD1222 COVID-19 vaccine. This clone was observed a single time. Its matching antigen is unknown. Data came from immunoSEQ multiplex PCR; TCRdb stores just in-frame clones and leaves some out. The sample holds about 150,000 clones, 70% to 90% seen once. General study findings and limits: Just a handful of people given AZD1222 tested seropositive at baseline. CD4 TCRs associated with vaccination spanned spike, dominating at 160-218 and 743-854.

The CDR3 runs to 12 residues. Germline V gene lookup returns CDR1 SNHLY and CDR2 FYNNEI. With 5 bases removed from V and 4 bases from J, the gap between germline ends came to 8 bases. Sequencing used peripheral blood, obtained 28 days after the second dose of the MenACWY control vaccine. The clonotype comes from an adult who received the MenACWY meningococcal vaccine as a control. The rearrangement uses TRBV2 and TRBJ1-1; D uncertain. The CDR3 DNA is TGTGCCAGCAGTTATCATTCCACTGAAGCTTTCTTT. This codes for CASSYHSTEAFF.